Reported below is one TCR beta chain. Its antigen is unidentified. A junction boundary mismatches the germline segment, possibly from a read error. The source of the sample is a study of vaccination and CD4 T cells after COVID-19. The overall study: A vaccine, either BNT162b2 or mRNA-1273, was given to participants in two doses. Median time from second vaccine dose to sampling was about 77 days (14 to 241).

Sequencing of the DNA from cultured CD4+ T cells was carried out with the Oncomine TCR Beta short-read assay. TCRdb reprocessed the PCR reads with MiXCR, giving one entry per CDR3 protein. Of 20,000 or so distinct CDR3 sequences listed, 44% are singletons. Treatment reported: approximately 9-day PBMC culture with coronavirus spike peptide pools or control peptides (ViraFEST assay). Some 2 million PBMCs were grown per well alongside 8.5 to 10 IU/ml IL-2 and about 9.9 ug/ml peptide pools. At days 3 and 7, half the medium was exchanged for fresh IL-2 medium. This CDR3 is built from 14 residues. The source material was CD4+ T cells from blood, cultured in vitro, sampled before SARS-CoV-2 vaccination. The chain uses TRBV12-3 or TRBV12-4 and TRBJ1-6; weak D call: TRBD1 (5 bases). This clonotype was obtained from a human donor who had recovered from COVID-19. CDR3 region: CASRLDTYNSPLHF. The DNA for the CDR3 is TGTGCCAGCAGACTGGACACCTACAATTCACCCCTCCACTTT.